The clone carrying this TCR beta chain was seen only a few times. Its antigen is undetermined. This entry is derived from a study of T cell responses to AZD1222 COVID-19 vaccine. Overall study findings and caveats: Vaccine-related CD4 TCRs covered spike, predominating at 160-218 and 743-854.

The repertoire was sequenced with immunoSEQ multiplex PCR; TCRdb's copy has only in-frame clones and lacks some. The table lists roughly 28,000 clones, about nine tenths of them singletons. This material consisted of peripheral blood, taken on day 0 of AZD1222 vaccination. The TCR comes from an adult in good health.

The DNA for the CDR3 is TGCGCCAGCAGCTTGGTCCCCGACAATGAGCAGTTCTTC. It specifies CASSLVPDNEQFF. The chain carries TRBV5-1 and TRBJ2-1, with D hard to call. V was cut by 0 bases and J by 5 bases, with 6 bases left in between. Germline-derived CDR1 and CDR2 are SGHRS and YFSETQ. The CDR3 consists of 13 residues.